This is a list of T cell receptor beta chains from one sample in a study of technical replicates of blood from a few donors. Data came from immunoSEQ multiplex PCR; TCRdb stores just in-frame clones and leaves some out. The sample lists 91,000 or so clones; 95% were seen once. Input material: T cells isolated from PBMCs. Every receptor here comes from a human donor in good health. Each CDR3 is given with its conserved first and last residue. D genes are given only for firm matches. Size is stated for part of the rows, as once, few or many counts, or as a class when the clone is expanded.

clone size	J gene	D gene	V gene	CDR3 DNA	CDR3 protein
-	TRBJ2-7	-	TRBV27	TGTGCCAGCAGTTGGAAACAGGGCTCCTACGAGCAGTACTTC	CASSWKQGSYEQYF
-	TRBJ2-5	TRBD2	TRBV9	TGTGCCAGCAGCCACGGACTAGCCCAAGAGACCCAGTACTTC	CASSHGLAQETQYF
-	TRBJ1-3	-	TRBV29-1	TGCAGCGTTCGTACAGGGACCGGAAACACCATATATTTT	CSVRTGTGNTIYF
-	TRBJ2-7	-	TRBV2	TGTGCCAGCAGTGAAAAGACATTTTACTACGAGCAGTACTTC	CASSEKTFYYEQYF
-	TRBJ2-7	TRBD2	TRBV7-9	TGTGCCAGCAGCTCTAGCGGGAGAGCCTACGAGCAGTACTTC	CASSSSGRAYEQYF
-	TRBJ2-7	-	TRBV2	TGTGCCAGCAGTGCGCGGGGCTCCCTACTATCCTACGAGCAGTACTTC	CASSARGSLLSYEQYF
-	TRBJ2-5	-	TRBV12-5	TGTGCTAGTGGTCCTACAGGGGGGGAAGAGACCCAGTACTTC	CASGPTGGEETQYF
-	TRBJ2-7	TRBD2	TRBV10-1	TGCGCCAGCAGTGAAACCGGGAGGGCTGACGAGCAGTACTTC	CASSETGRADEQYF
-	TRBJ1-1	-	TRBV5-8	TGTGCCAGCAGCTTGGCAGGGATTGAAGCTTTCTTT	CASSLAGIEAFF
-	TRBJ2-4	TRBD2	TRBV5-1	TGCGCCAGCAGCTCGGGACTAGCGGGAAACATTCAGTACTTC	CASSSGLAGNIQYF
-	TRBJ1-1	TRBD1	TRBV5-1	TGCGCCAGCAGCTTGGCCGGTGTCAGGGGGCGAAAGAACACTGAAGCTTTCTTT	CASSLAGVRGRKNTEAFF
-	TRBJ2-3	TRBD1	TRBV7-9	TGTGCCAGCAGCTCCCGGACAGGGGCCTACACAGATACGCAGTATTTT	CASSSRTGAYTDTQYF
-	TRBJ2-3	-	TRBV28	TGTGCCAGCAGTTTGGGCGGGATGATATCAGATACGCAGTATTTT	CASSLGGMISDTQYF
-	TRBJ2-1	TRBD2	TRBV10-1	TGCGCCAGCAGCCCGGGACTAGCGGGAGGCCCCGCTGTCAATGAGCAGTTCTTC	CASSPGLAGGPAVNEQFF
-	TRBJ1-1	TRBD1	TRBV15	TGTGCCACCAGCAGAGATTATCAAGGGACAGGGGGCTCACGTGACACTGAAGCTTTCTTT	CATSRDYQGTGGSRDTEAFF
-	TRBJ2-3	-	TRBV13	TGTGCCAGCAGCTTATATACAGATACGCAGTATTTT	CASSLYTDTQYF
-	TRBJ1-4	-	TRBV7-5	TGTGTCAGAAGCCTCAGGGGACATTCGACCCACGAAAAACTGTTTTTT	CVRSLRGHSTHEKLFF
-	TRBJ2-5	TRBD2	TRBV4-1	TGCGCCAGCAGCCAAGCCGGGACTAGCGGGAGTTTCTTAGGAGAGACCCAGTACTTC	CASSQAGTSGSFLGETQYF
-	TRBJ2-5	TRBD1	TRBV4-1	TGCGCCAGCAGCCCAGACAGGGTGGGTCAAGAGACCCAGTACTTC	CASSPDRVGQETQYF
-	TRBJ2-2	-	TRBV27	TGTGCCAGCAGTTTCGAGCGTCACACCGGGGAGCTGTTTTTT	CASSFERHTGELFF
-	TRBJ1-2	TRBD1	TRBV9	TGTGCCAGCAGCGTAATTGAGACAGGGGCGACCCCCTATGGCTACACCTTC	CASSVIETGATPYGYTF
-	TRBJ1-4	-	TRBV18	TGTGCCAGCTCACCACCTTCAGGGGATGGAGAAAAACTGTTTTTT	CASSPPSGDGEKLFF
-	TRBJ1-1	-	TRBV28	TGTGCCAGCACCAAGACAGAGAACACTGAAGCTTTCTTT	CASTKTENTEAFF
-	TRBJ2-7	TRBD2	TRBV29-1	TGCAGCGTTGAAAGACTAGCGGGACTATCCTACGAGCAGTACTTC	CSVERLAGLSYEQYF
-	TRBJ1-2	TRBD1	TRBV30	TGTGCCTGGAGTGTGGGGAGAGGGGGACAGGGGAATGGCTACACCTTC	CAWSVGRGGQGNGYTF
-	TRBJ1-5	-	TRBV5-8	TGTGCCAGCAGCTCAAAGAGCGCGACGATTAGCAATCAGCCCCAGCATTTT	CASSSKSATISNQPQHF
-	TRBJ2-5	-	TRBV12-2	TGTGCAAGTCGACATACCAGATCTAGCGGGACCCCTCAAGAGACCCAGTACTTC	CASRHTRSSGTPQETQYF
-	TRBJ2-5	TRBD2	TRBV15	TGTGCCACCAGCAGAGGGGCTAGCGGGACTGAGACCCAGTACTTC	CATSRGASGTETQYF
-	TRBJ2-3	TRBD1	TRBV7-8	TGTGCCAGCAGCTTAGAGACAGGGGCGGGCACAGATACGCAGTATTTT	CASSLETGAGTDTQYF
once	TRBJ2-7	-	TRBV27	TGTGCCAGCAGTTTAACCGACGGTACGGAGGAGTACTTC	CASSLTDGTEEYF
-	TRBJ1-2	-	TRBV28	TGTGCCAGCAGTCCACCCTGGCTAGGTCTCGCCTATGGCTACACCTTC	CASSPPWLGLAYGYTF
-	TRBJ2-7	-	TRBV6-5	TGTGCCAGCAGGCCGACAGGACGAAGCGAGCAGTACTTC	CASRPTGRSEQYF